A single sample is the source of the 25 T cell receptor beta chains below, sequenced in a study of blood T cell repertoires in COVID-19. The data were produced by immunoSEQ multiplex PCR, yet TCRdb's version contains in-frame clones alone and is incomplete. The sample has roughly 200,000 clones, around nine tenths seen once. Sample: peripheral blood. The receptors come from a man younger than 35 with active or convalescent COVID-19.

This clone is a singleton in its sample. The chain joins TRBV7-8 to TRBJ1-2, with D perhaps matching TRBD1 (5 bases). The CDR3 contains 13 residues. Trimming removed 5 bases from V and 7 bases from J, with 14 bases in between. From germline, CDR1 is SGHVS and CDR2 FQNEAQ. CDR3 region: CASSPTSGGGYTF. The CDR3 region has the DNA TGTGCCAGCAGCCCGACGTCGGGGGGTGGCTACACCTTC.

V is TRBV10-3 and J is TRBJ2-2, with D maybe TRBD2 (5 bases). V lost 6 bases and J 6 bases, leaving 17 bases between the germline ends. Looked up from germline, CDR1 is ENHRY and CDR2 is SYGVKD. The CDR3 consists of 15 residues. This CDR3 is CAIRAGRGSSGELFF. The CDR3 region has the DNA TGTGCCATCAGGGCGGGCCGGGGAAGCTCCGGGGAGCTGTTTTTT.

The V call is TRBV27, the J call TRBJ2-5; tentative D call: TRBD1 (5 bases). V was trimmed by 3 bases and J by 5 bases, leaving 13 bases between them. The CDR3 runs to 14 residues. Germline V lookup: CDR1 MNHEY, CDR2 SMNVEV (reference sequence). Here the CDR3 reads CASSLRQGGETQYF. CDR3 in DNA: TGTGCCAGCAGTTTGCGGCAGGGTGGGGAGACCCAGTACTTC.

This sequence joins TRBV27 and TRBJ2-5; 9 bases map to TRBD1. V shed 4 bases and J 5 bases; nucleotides not matched to a gene: 2. The CDR3 spans 13 residues. The germline gives CDR1 MNHEY, CDR2 SMNVEV (reference sequence). CDR3 in amino acids: CASSSGQGETQYF. For the CDR3, the DNA is TGTGCCAGCAGTTCGGGACAGGGCGAGACCCAGTACTTC.

Here the CDR3 DNA reads TGTGCCTGGACAGGGGTCTTGAGCACTGAAGCTTTCTTT. Its protein is CAWTGVLSTEAFF. The chain combines TRBV30 with TRBJ1-1; perhaps TRBD1 as D (6 bases). CDR1 and CDR2 (germline): GTSNPN, SVGIG (reference sequence). Trimming stripped 4 bases from V and 4 bases from J, with 13 bases between. The length of the CDR3 is 13 residues.

The chain uses TRBV19 and TRBJ1-1; TRBD1 might be the D (6 bases). CDR3 length equals 16 residues. CDR1 is LNHDA, CDR2 SQIVND, per germline (reference sequence). V lost 3 bases and J lost 1, with 15 bases in between. CDR3 amino acids: CASSIPGAGGNTEAFF. CDR3 nucleotide sequence: TGTGCCAGTAGTATCCCAGGGGCGGGGGGGAACACTGAAGCTTTCTTT.

The genes are TRBV21-1 and TRBJ2-1; the DNA was not used to check the table's D call, TRBD2. TRBV21-1 is a recognized pseudogene. The CDR3 is made up of 16 amino acids. In DNA, the CDR3 is TGTGCCAGCAGCATACGGACTAGCGGGAGTATCTATGAGCAGTTCTTC. As protein: CASSIRTSGSIYEQFF.

This sequence joins TRBV11-3 and TRBJ1-1, with 7 bases that match TRBD1. J gave up 1 base and V 5 bases, and 7 bases lay outside the gene matches. CDR1 is SGHNT and CDR2 is YENEEA in the germline V gene. The CDR3 runs 15 residues. The CDR3 sequence is CASSHRTGANTEAFF. For the CDR3, the DNA is TGTGCCAGCAGCCACCGGACAGGTGCGAACACTGAAGCTTTCTTT. The full variable domain, in which reference TRBV11-3 and TRBJ1-1 provide the parts outside the CDR3, is EAGVVQSPRYKIIEKKQPVAFWCNPISGHNTLYWYLQNLGQGPELLIRYENEEAVDDSQLPKDRFSAERLKGVDSTLKIQPAELGDSAVYLCASSHRTGANTEAFFGQGTRLTVV.

This chain uses TRBV6-2 or TRBV6-3 with TRBJ2-1; TRBD2 matches 7 bases. Trimming took 2 bases from V and 7 from J; bases not matched to a gene: 8. Germline CDR1 is MNHEY and CDR2 is SVGEGT. The CDR3 sequence is 15 residues long. Here the CDR3 DNA reads TGTGCCAGCAGTTACAGGGTAAGCGGGATAAATGAGCAGTTCTTC. Translation: CASSYRVSGINEQFF.

The V call is TRBV4-1, the J call TRBJ1-4, with unresolved D. Looked up from germline, CDR1 is MGHRA and CDR2 is YSYEKL. There are 18 residues in the CDR3. The V gene lost 4 bases and the J gene lost 3 bases, with 21 bases spanning the gap. The CDR3 protein is CASSPLGQDGRPNEKLFF. In nucleotides, the CDR3 is TGCGCCAGCAGCCCCCTCGGCCAGGATGGAAGACCTAATGAAAAACTGTTTTTT.

This clone was seen a single time. The chain carries TRBV29-1 and TRBJ2-1, with 8 bases fitting TRBD2. CDR1 SQVTM and CDR2 ANQGSEA come from the germline V gene. The CDR3 is 14 residues long. V gave up 4 bases and J gave up 2 bases; unmatched junction bases: 4. CDR3 protein: CSVVAGTTYNEQFF. The DNA of the CDR3 is TGCAGCGTTGTAGCGGGGACAACCTACAATGAGCAGTTCTTC.

This clone has more than one count but fewer than ten. The chain carries TRBV7-2 and TRBJ1-6; 7 bases fit TRBD1. Trimming removed 0 bases from V and 3 bases from J; junction bases left unmatched: 2. The CDR3 totals 16 residues. From germline, CDR1 is SGHTA and CDR2 FQGNSA. The DNA for the CDR3 is TGTGCCAGCAGCTTAGCGACAGGGAACTATAATTCACCCCTCCACTTT. It specifies CASSLATGNYNSPLHF. The full variable domain, rest sourced from reference TRBV7-2 and TRBJ1-6, is GAGVSQSPSNKVTEKGKDVELRCDPISGHTALYWYRQSLGQGLEFLIYFQGNSAPDKSGLPSDRFSAERTGGSVSTLTIQRTQQEDSAVYLCASSLATGNYNSPLHFGNGTRLTVT.

The V call is TRBV2, the J call TRBJ1-5; no reliable D call. Germline V gene data show CDR1 as SNHLY and CDR2 as FYNNEI. The length of the CDR3 is 13 residues. Trimming took 4 bases from V and 6 from J, leaving 10 bases between them. CDR3 bases: TGTGCCAGCAGTGTATCCCGGAGTCAGCCCCAGCATTTT. It encodes CASSVSRSQPQHF. The variable domain in full, completed from reference TRBV2 and TRBJ1-5, reads EPEVTQTPSHQVTQMGQEVILRCVPISNHLYFYWYRQILGQKVEFLVSFYNNEISEKSEIFDDQFSVERPDGSNFTLKIRSTKLEDSAMYFCASSVSRSQPQHFGDGTRLSIL.

The chain couples TRBV5-1 to TRBJ1-3, with D possibly being TRBD1 (5 bases). Germline-derived CDR1 and CDR2 are SGHRS and YFSETQ. The CDR3 totals 17 residues. V was pared by 4 bases and J by 2 bases, with 19 bases between. The CDR3 region is CASSVRDSGTTGNTIYF. The CDR3 nucleotides read TGCGCCAGCAGCGTCCGGGACTCCGGGACGACTGGAAACACCATATATTTT.

Here the CDR3 DNA reads TGTGCCAGCAGTGTCGGGGGGGCTGCGCGAGAGCAGTACTTC. This sequence encodes CASSVGGAAREQYF. This chain joins TRBV2 and TRBJ2-7, with 8 bases fitting TRBD2. Germline V lookup: CDR1 SNHLY, CDR2 FYNNEI. V was pared by 4 bases and J by 7 bases, with 9 bases of the junction left unmatched. The CDR3 is 14 residues long.

The V gene is TRBV28, the J gene TRBJ2-2; tentative D call: TRBD1 (5 bases). Germline V gene sequence: CDR1 MDHEN, CDR2 SYDVKM. Trimming took 7 bases from V and 4 from J, leaving 13 bases between them. The CDR3 runs 14 residues. This CDR3 is CASTPPQGTGELFF. The CDR3 nucleotides are TGTGCCAGCACCCCGCCCCAGGGCACCGGGGAGCTGTTTTTT.

The rearrangement joins TRBV19 to TRBJ1-1, with D possibly TRBD1 on 5 matching bases. Germline CDR1 reads LNHDA; CDR2 reads SQIVND (reference sequence). The V gene lost 4 bases and the J gene lost 2 bases, with 17 bases spanning the gap. This CDR3 region has 16 residues. The chain's CDR3 is CASSKRVGVINTEAFF. CDR3 nucleotides: TGTGCCAGTAGTAAGCGGGTGGGGGTGATAAACACTGAAGCTTTCTTT.

The chain uses TRBV7-9 and TRBJ2-7; D remains unclear. V lost 1 base and J lost 4, with 11 bases in between. Germline V gene lookup returns CDR1 SEHNR and CDR2 FQNEAQ (reference sequence). The CDR3 is 14 residues long. CDR3 in amino acids: CASSLGFGGYEQYF. Here the CDR3 DNA reads TGTGCCAGCAGCTTAGGGTTCGGCGGATACGAGCAGTACTTC.

The chain has TRBV6-5 and TRBJ2-7, with D tentatively TRBD1 (6 bases). CDR3 size: 13 residues. The ends were cut back, 6 bases at V and 3 bases at J, with 12 bases in the middle. Germline V gene sequence: CDR1 MNHEY, CDR2 SVGAGI. Here the CDR3 DNA reads TGTGCCAGCAGACGGACAGTAGGCTACGAGCAGTACTTC. The encoded protein is CASRRTVGYEQYF.

The CDR3 nucleotides read TGTGCCAGCATAGGGGGAGGGGACAACACTGAAGCTTTCTTT. It codes for CASIGGGDNTEAFF. The J gene is TRBJ1-1, the V gene TRBV6-6, with a weak D call TRBD1 (6 bases). The germline gives CDR1 MNHNY, CDR2 SVGAGI (reference sequence). Trimming shortened V by 7 bases and J by 2 bases, and 14 bases separated the two germline ends. The CDR3 is made up of 14 amino acids.

The V gene is TRBV3-1 (or the pseudogene TRBV3-2), the J gene TRBJ2-3, with D hard to call. Germline V gene lookup returns CDR1 LGHDT and CDR2 YNNKEL (reference sequence). Trimming shortened V by 0 bases and J by 0 bases, and 7 bases separated the two germline ends. This CDR3 has 15 residues. For the CDR3, the DNA is TGTGCCAGCAGCCAAGAGAGTTTTAGCACAGATACGCAGTATTTT. Translating it yields CASSQESFSTDTQYF.

The chain employs TRBV10-3 and TRBJ1-4; 7 bases line up with TRBD1. CDR3 length: 12 residues. Germline lookup yields CDR1 ENHRY and CDR2 SYGVKD. Germline trimming cut 6 bases from V and 6 bases from J; bases unmatched to any gene: 1. This CDR3 is CAIRGQHEKLFF. The CDR3 bases are TGTGCCATCAGGGGACAGCATGAAAAACTGTTTTTT.

The chain joins TRBV29-1 to TRBJ2-2; possibly TRBD2 for D (5 bases). The germline V and J ends were trimmed by 6 bases and 5 bases, with 16 bases remaining between them. CDR1 is SQVTM and CDR2 is ANQGSEA in the germline V gene. The CDR3 has 14 amino acids. CDR3 bases: TGCAGCGTCAGTAGCGATCCCCTTACCGGGGAGCTGTTTTTT. Translated: CSVSSDPLTGELFF.

This chain links TRBV5-1 with TRBJ2-3; 12 bases agree with TRBD2. The V segment lost 5 bases and the J segment 2 bases; nucleotides outside the gene matches: 6. There are 16 residues in the CDR3. Germline assignment: CDR1 SGHRS and CDR2 YFSETQ. In DNA form, the CDR3 reads TGCGCCAGCAGTTACCGACTAGCGGGAGACACAGATACGCAGTATTTT. This gives the protein CASSYRLAGDTDTQYF.

CDR3 residues: CASSLAGASTDTQYF. CDR3 sequence (DNA): TGTGCCAGCAGCTTAGCCGGAGCGAGCACAGATACGCAGTATTTT. The V gene is TRBV7-2, the J gene TRBJ2-3, with D uncertain. CDR1 and CDR2 (germline): SGHTA, FQGNSA. Trimming took off 0 bases at V and 0 bases at J, with 7 bases between the two ends. This CDR3 region has 15 residues. The full variable domain, its missing parts supplied by reference TRBV7-2 and TRBJ2-3, is GAGVSQSPSNKVTEKGKDVELRCDPISGHTALYWYRQSLGQGLEFLIYFQGNSAPDKSGLPSDRFSAERTGGSVSTLTIQRTQQEDSAVYLCASSLAGASTDTQYFGPGTRLTVL.